This T cell receptor (beta chain) is drawn from a study of CD8+ T cells in alopecia areata. Study-wide background: Patients remained on tofacitinib for 6 to 18 months and then went 6 months without it. Study-wide points: Higher clonality was seen in lesional scalp than in normal scalp, especially in alopecia totalis/universalis. Sequence data from scalp samples additionally include resident alphabeta T cells of normal skin.

Following RNA extraction, reverse transcription yielded cDNA that acted as the sequencing template. Some clones are missing from TCRdb's copy, which holds only in-frame ones; the method was immunoSEQ multiplex PCR. The table shows some 150,000 clones, with approximately 53% occurring only once. About this clone itself: Its cognate antigen is unknown.

CDR1 and CDR2 from the germline V gene are SGDLS and YYNGEE. V was trimmed by 4 bases and J by 4 bases, leaving 8 bases between them. CDR3 length: 12 amino acids. Source: CD8+ T cells sorted from blood, taken at week 0. The rearrangement uses TRBV9 and TRBJ1-1; no definite D call. The clonotype originates from a human donor with alopecia areata. The DNA of the CDR3 is TGTGCCAGCAGCCGGGGTGGCACTGAAGCTTTCTTT. Translating it yields CASSRGGTEAFF.